The clone carrying this T cell receptor beta chain occurred a few times. Its antigen is undetermined. This sample is part of a study of shared clonotypes between healthy human individuals. Study-wide background: CD4 naive and memory got three plates each, CD8 naive two, CD8 memory one. Findings and caveats of the study: Large sequencing depth failed to make sorted-subset sequencing complete, rarefaction showed.

Every donor, a Caucasian adult, lived in Nashville, Tennessee. The CDR3 extends over 17 amino acids. The method was immunoSEQ multiplex PCR; TCRdb's version includes in-frame clones alone and lacks a portion of them. Among approximately 2.5 million clones, around 90% were seen once, and the ten largest hold about 0.13%. Sample: naive CD4+ T cells sorted from blood. The subset here: CD45RA+ positively selected. This chain connects TRBV21-1 to TRBJ2-5; the table's D call of TRBD1 was not tested on the DNA. TRBV21-1 is annotated as a pseudogene. This sequence originates from a young man in good health. DNA for the CDR3: TGTGCCAGCAGCAAACTCCTCGGTAGCCCCAGGGGAGAGACCCAGTACTTC. This codes for CASSKLLGSPRGETQYF.